The entry below gives a single TCR beta chain sequence along with its context. Its antigen specificity is not known. Base qualities are missing; no much larger clone stands one base away. The data stem from a study of T cell repertoires in cytomegalovirus infection (dated by TCRdb to the late 2010s). With respect to the entire study: Recently identified HLA-C-restricted CMV epitopes, whose presentation resists viral immunomodulation, were targeted by peptide stimulations together with well-studied HLA-B-restricted epitopes. Because public TCR beta signatures pointed to carriage of CMV infection together with the matching HLA type, the HLA type of each donor mattered for the analysis.

V is reduced by 3 bases and J by 4 bases, leaving a spacing of 9 bases between them. CDR1 and CDR2 are drawn from the germline V gene: SGHTA, FQGNSA. The CDR3 sequence holds 13 residues, the cysteine and phenylalanine included. Solely the CDR3 DNA is kept, with 39 bases framed from the first base. In the paper's terms, the treatment or condition label means: in vitro stimulation with specific CMV peptide epitopes to enrich CMV-specific T cells. Beyond this particular receptor, the publication reports: The ex vivo response was dominated by HLA-C-restricted CMV-specific TCR beta clonotypes, which also provided the single most frequent clonotype in two of eight donors. In both this cohort and an independent cohort of 350 to 400 donors, the cumulative frequency of public TCR beta family members distinguished carriers of CMV infection plus the relevant HLA type.

For sequencing, an Illumina HiSeq 1500 was employed. TCRdb redid the processing of the public reads, applying fastp at Q25 and MiXCR, and retained in-frame beta chains. All rows with the same CDR3 protein become a single entry with the most common DNA and genes. The sample contains a few hundred thousand distinct CDR3 sequences, about 27% of them found a single time. The ten largest clones capture 15% to 20% of the sample. The V and J genes are TRBV7-2 and TRBJ2-5, with no D gene named confidently. The material sequenced was cultured PBMCs, taken from culture after CMV antigen stimulation. The receptor's source is a human donor in good health (CMV status not recorded). Some clones in this sample may be carry-over from other donors' samples. At the DNA level, the sequence is TGTGCCAGCAGCTTGGATGCGCCAGAGACCCAGTACTTC. Its amino acids are CASSLDAPETQYF.